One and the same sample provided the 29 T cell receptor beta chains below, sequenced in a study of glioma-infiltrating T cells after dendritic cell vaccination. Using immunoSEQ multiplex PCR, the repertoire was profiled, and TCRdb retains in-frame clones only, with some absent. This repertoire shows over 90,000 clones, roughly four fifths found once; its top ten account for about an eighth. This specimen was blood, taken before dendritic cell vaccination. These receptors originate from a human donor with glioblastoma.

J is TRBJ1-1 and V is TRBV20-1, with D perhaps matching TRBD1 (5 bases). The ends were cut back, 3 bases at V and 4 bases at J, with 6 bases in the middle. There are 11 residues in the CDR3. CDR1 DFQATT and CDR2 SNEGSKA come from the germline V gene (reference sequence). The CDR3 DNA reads TGCAGTGCTAGGGGGGGCACTGAAGCTTTCTTT. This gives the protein CSARGGTEAFF.

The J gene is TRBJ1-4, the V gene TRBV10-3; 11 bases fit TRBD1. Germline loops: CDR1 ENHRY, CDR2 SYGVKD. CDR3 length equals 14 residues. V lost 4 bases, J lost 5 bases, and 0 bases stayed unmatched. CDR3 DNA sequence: TGTGCCATCAGTGGGGACAGGGGGAATGAAAAACTGTTTTTT. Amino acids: CAISGDRGNEKLFF.

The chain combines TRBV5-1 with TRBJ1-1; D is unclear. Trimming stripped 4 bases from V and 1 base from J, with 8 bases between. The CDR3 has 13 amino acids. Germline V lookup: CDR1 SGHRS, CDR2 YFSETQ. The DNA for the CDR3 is TGCGCCAGCAGCGCGGGCCGGAACACTGAAGCTTTCTTT. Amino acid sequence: CASSAGRNTEAFF.

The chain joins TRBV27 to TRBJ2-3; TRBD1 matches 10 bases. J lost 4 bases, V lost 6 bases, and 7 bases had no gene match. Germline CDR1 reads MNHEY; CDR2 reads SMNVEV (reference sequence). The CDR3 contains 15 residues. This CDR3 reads CASRVGQGGSDTQYF. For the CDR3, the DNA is TGTGCCAGCAGAGTCGGACAGGGGGGCTCAGATACGCAGTATTTT.

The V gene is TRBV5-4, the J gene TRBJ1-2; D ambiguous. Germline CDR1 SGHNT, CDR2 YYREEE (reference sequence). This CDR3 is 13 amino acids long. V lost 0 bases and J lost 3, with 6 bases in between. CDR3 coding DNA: TGTGCCAGCAGCTTGGGCGGAGACTATGGCTACACCTTC. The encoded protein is CASSLGGDYGYTF.

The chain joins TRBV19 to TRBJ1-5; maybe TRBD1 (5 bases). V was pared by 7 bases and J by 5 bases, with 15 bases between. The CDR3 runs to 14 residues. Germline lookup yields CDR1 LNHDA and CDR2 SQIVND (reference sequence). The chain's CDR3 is CASKTGGWHQPQHF. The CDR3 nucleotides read TGTGCCAGTAAGACCGGGGGTTGGCATCAGCCCCAGCATTTT.

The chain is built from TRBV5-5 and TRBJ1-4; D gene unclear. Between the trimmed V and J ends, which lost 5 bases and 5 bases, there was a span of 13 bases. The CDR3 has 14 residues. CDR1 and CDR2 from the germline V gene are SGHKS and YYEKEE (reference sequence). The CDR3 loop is CASSLSTGNEKLFF. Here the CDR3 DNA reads TGTGCCAGCAGTTTGTCAACGGGAAATGAAAAACTGTTTTTT.

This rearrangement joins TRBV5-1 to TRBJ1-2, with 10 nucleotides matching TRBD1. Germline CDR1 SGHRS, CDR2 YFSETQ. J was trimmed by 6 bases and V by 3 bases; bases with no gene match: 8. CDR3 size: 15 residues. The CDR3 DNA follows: TGCGCCAGCAGCTCCCTTCCGGACAGGGGGAATGGCTACACCTTC. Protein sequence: CASSSLPDRGNGYTF.

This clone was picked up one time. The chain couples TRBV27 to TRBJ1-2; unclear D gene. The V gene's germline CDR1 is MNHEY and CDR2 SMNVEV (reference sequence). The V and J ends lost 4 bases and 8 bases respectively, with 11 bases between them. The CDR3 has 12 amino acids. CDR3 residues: CASSSSLSGYTF. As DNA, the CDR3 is TGTGCCAGCAGTTCATCACTTTCGGGCTACACCTTC.

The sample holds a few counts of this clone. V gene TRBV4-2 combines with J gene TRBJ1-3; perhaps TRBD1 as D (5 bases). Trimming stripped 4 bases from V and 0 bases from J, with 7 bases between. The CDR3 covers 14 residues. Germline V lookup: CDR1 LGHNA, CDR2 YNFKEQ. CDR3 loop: CASSPDSSGNTIYF. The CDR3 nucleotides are TGTGCCAGCAGCCCCGACAGCTCTGGAAACACCATATATTTT.

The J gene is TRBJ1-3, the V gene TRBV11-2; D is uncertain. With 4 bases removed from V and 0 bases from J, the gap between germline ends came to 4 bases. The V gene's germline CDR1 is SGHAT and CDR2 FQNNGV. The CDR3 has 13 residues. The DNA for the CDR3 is TGTGCCAGCAGCTCGAGCTCTGGAAACACCATATATTTT. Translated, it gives CASSSSSGNTIYF.

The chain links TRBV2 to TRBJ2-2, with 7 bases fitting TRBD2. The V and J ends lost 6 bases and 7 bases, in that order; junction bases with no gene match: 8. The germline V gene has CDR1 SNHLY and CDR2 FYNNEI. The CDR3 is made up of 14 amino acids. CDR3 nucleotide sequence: TGTGCCAGCAGAAGGGGCGGGGGTGGCGGGGAGCTGTTTTTT. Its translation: CASRRGGGGGELFF.

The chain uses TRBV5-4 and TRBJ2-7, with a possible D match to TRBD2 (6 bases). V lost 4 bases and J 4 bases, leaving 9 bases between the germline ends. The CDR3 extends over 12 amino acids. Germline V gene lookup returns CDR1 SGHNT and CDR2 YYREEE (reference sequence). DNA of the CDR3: TGTGCCAGCAGCGCAGGGAGGTACGAGCAGTACTTC. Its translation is CASSAGRYEQYF.

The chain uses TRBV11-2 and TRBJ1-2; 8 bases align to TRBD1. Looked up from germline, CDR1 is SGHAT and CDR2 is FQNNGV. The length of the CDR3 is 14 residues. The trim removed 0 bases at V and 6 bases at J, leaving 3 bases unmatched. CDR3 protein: CASSLDGQGHGYTF. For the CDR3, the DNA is TGTGCCAGCAGCTTAGATGGACAGGGCCATGGCTACACCTTC.

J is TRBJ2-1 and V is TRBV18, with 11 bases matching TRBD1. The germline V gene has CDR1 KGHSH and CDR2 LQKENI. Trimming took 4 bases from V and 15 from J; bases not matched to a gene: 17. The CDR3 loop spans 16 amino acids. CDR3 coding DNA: TGTGCCAGCTCACTCGGGACAGGGGGAACCTCCGCGGGGCCGTTCTTC. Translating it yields CASSLGTGGTSAGPFF.

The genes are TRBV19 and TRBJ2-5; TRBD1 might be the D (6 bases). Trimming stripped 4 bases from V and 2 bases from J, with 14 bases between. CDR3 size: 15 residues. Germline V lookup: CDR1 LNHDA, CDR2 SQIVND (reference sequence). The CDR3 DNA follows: TGTGCCAGTAGTAGAGGTACCGGGACACAAGAGACCCAGTACTTC. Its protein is CASSRGTGTQETQYF.

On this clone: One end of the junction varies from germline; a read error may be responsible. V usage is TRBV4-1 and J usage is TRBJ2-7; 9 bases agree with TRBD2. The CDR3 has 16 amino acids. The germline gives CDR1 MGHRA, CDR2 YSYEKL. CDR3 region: CASSQDHRLAAYEQYF. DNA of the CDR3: TGTGCCAGCAGCCAAGATCACAGACTAGCGGCCTACGAGCAGTACTTC.

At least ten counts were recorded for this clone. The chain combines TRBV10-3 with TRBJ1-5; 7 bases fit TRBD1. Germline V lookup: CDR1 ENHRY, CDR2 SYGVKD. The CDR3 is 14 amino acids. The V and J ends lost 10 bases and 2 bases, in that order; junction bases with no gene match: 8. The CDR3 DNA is TGTGCCAGCTGTAACGGACAGGGCAATCAGCCCCAGCATTTT. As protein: CASCNGQGNQPQHF.

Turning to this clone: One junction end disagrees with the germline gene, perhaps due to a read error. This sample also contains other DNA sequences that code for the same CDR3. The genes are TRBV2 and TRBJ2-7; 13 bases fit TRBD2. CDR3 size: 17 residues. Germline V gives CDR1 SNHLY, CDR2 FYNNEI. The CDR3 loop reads CASSGLTSGGPAYEQYF. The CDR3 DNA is TGCGCCAGCAGTGGATTGACTAGCGGGGGGCCCGCCTACGAGCAGTACTTC. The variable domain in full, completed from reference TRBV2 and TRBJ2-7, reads EPEVTQTPSHQVTQMGQEVILRCVPISNHLYFYWYRQILGQKVEFLVSFYNNEISEKSEIFDDQFSVERPDGSNFTLKIRSTKLEDSAMYFCASSGLTSGGPAYEQYFGPGTRLTVT.

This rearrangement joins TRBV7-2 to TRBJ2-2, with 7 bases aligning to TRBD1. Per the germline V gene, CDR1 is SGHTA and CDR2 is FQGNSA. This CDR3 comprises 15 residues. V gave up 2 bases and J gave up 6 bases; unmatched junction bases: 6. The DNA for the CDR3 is TGTGCCAGCAGCTTACCCGACAGGGCCGCCGGGGAGCTGTTTTTT. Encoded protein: CASSLPDRAAGELFF.

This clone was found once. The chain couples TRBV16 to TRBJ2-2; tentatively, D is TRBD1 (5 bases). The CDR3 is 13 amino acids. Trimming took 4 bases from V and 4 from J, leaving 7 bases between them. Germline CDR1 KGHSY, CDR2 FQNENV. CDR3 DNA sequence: TGTGCCAGCAGCCGAACAGGCACCGGGGAGCTGTTTTTT. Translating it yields CASSRTGTGELFF.

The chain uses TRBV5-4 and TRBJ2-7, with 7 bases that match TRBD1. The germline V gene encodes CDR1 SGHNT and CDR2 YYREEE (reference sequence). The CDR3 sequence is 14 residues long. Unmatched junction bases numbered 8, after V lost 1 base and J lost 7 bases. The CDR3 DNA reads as TGTGCCAGCAGCTTGACAGGGGCGACTGGTGAGCAGTACTTC. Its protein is CASSLTGATGEQYF.

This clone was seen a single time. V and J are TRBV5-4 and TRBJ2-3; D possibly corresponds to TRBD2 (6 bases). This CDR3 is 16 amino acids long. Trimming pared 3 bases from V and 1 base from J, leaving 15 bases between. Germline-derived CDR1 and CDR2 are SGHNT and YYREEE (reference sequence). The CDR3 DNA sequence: TGTGCCAGCAGCTCAAACGGGGGTCTGCGCACAGATACGCAGTATTTT. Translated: CASSSNGGLRTDTQYF.

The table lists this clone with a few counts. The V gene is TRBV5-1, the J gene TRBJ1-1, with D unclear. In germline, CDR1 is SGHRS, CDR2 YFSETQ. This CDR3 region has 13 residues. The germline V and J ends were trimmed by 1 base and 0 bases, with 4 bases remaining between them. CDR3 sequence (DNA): TGCGCCAGCAGCTTGACACTGAACACTGAAGCTTTCTTT. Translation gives CASSLTLNTEAFF.

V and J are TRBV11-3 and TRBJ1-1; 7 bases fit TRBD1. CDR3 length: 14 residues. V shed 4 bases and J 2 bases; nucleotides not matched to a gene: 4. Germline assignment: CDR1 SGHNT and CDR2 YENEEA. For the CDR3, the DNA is TGTGCCAGCAGCTCAGACAGGGAAAACACTGAAGCTTTCTTT. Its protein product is CASSSDRENTEAFF. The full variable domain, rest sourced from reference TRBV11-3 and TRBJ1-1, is EAGVVQSPRYKIIEKKQPVAFWCNPISGHNTLYWYLQNLGQGPELLIRYENEEAVDDSQLPKDRFSAERLKGVDSTLKIQPAELGDSAVYLCASSSDRENTEAFFGQGTRLTVV.

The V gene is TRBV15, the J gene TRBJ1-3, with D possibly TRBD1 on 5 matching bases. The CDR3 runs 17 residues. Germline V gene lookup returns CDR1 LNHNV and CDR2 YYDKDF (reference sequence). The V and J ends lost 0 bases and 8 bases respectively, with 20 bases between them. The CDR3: CATSRDMQGIFVDTIYF. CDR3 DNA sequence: TGTGCCACCAGCAGAGATATGCAGGGCATTTTTGTTGACACCATATATTTT. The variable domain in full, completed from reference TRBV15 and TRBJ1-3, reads DAMVIQNPRYQVTQFGKPVTLSCSQTLNHNVMYWYQQKSSQAPKLLFHYYDKDFNNEADTPDNFQSRRPNTSFCFLDIRSPGLGDTAMYLCATSRDMQGIFVDTIYFGEGSWLTVV.

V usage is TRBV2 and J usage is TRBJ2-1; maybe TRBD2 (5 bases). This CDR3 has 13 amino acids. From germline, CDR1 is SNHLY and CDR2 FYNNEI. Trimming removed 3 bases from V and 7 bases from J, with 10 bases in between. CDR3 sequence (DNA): TGTGCCAGCAGTGATTGGGCGGGTAATGAGCAGTTCTTC. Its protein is CASSDWAGNEQFF.

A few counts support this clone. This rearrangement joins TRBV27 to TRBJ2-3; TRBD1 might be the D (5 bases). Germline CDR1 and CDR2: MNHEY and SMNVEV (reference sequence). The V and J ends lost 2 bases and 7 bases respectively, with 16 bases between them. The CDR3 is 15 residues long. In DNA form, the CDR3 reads TGTGCCAGCAGTTTAACCCCCCAGGGTGAGAATACGCAGTATTTT. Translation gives CASSLTPQGENTQYF.

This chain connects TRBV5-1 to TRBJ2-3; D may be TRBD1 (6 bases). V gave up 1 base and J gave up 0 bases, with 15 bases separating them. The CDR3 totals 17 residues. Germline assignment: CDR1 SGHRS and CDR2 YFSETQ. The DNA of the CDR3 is TGCGCCAGCAGCTTGTTTATGGGGGCGGCGAGCACAGATACGCAGTATTTT. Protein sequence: CASSLFMGAASTDTQYF.